This T cell receptor (beta chain) was observed in a study of human T cells and chemical hapten exposure. TCRdb recomputed calls from the RACE reads with MiXCR, one row per CDR3 protein. The repertoire has about 120,000 distinct CDR3 sequences, 11% of them found once; the top ten carry around 2.2%. Germline loops: CDR1 SQVTM, CDR2 ANQGSEA. The CDR3 consists of 12 residues. V was cut by 6 bases and J by 3 bases, with 9 bases left in between. This clonotype was counted at least ten times. Time point described: patch test 3, about 24 weeks after DPC sensitization. Specified treatment: therapeutic diphenylcyclopropenone sensitization with weekly scalp DPC.

The source material was whole blood, sampled in connection with sensitization to the hapten diphenylcyclopropenone (DPC). The source of this sequence is a woman aged 45-65 years with alopecia areata. Some clones in this sample may be carry-over from other donors' samples. The chain joins TRBV29-1 to TRBJ2-1; D is possibly TRBD1 (5 bases). In DNA form, the CDR3 reads TGCAGCGTCGACAGCTACTACAATGAGCAGTTCTTC. Translation gives CSVDSYYNEQFF.